This entry describes one T cell receptor (beta chain). Its antigen target is currently unknown. The sample holds no much larger clone one base away, and base qualities are not on file. This entry is derived from a study of cytomegalovirus exposure and HLA in healthy donors (dated 2017 in TCRdb). With respect to the entire study: An earlier analysis of roughly 610 of the donors reported 276 Gb of sequence data and 117 million unique TCR beta sequences obtained from about 200 million T cells. Approximately 310 gigabases of sequencing data and approximately 92 million unique TCR sequences made up an early release that covered several hundred HLA-typed donors. Of the roughly 400 genotyped donors, 81% fell in the genetic ancestry cluster associated with self-reported Caucasian donors. The aim of the study was to test whether cataloging public T cell receptors could identify signatures of past pathogen exposure. Using immunosequencing, the study profiled T cell repertoires from some 670 subjects and related those repertoires to cytomegalovirus serostatus. In addition to the first cohort of approximately 670 subjects, a separate validation cohort of around 110 different subjects was used. The study combined high-throughput TCR immunosequencing, statistical association of individual TCRs with disease status, and machine learning to predict cytomegalovirus infection status. In a later analysis, previously published TCR beta repertoires from hundreds of donors were re-analyzed and high-resolution HLA genotyping was added so that TCR occurrence patterns could be studied. Rather than using new phenotypic data, the later analysis identified candidate immune exposures from TCR beta sequences and from how often those sequences occurred across donors. To decide whether each TCR beta V gene segment behaved as functional or pseudogenic, an earlier analysis of fewer than 750 of the donors relied on high-throughput TCR beta sequencing. Donor age, sex, ethnicity and CMV serostatus were collected together with the repertoire data. In a later genetic analysis, genome-wide SNP genotypes for 398 of the 666 donors were used, and that subset was treated as a discovery cohort. All discovery cohort repertoires had been generated using a single sequencing platform. Both class I and class II loci were covered by HLA typing, at four-digit resolution. The number of typed donors differed by locus: roughly 620-630 for A, B, C, DRB1 and DQB1; 500 to 550 for DQA1; approximately 600 for DPA1; and some 430 for DPB1. Because of strong linkage in the cohort, four or five DR-DQ haplotypes were treated as single units for association and clustering. Among under 450 genotyped donors of the cohort, an average of roughly 240,000 unique TCR beta nucleotide sequences were sequenced per donor, approximately 20% of them non-productive. Results the study describes overall, beyond this receptor: A later analysis reported that several top co-occurrence clusters appeared linked to parvovirus B19, influenza, CMV and Epstein-Barr virus. A later analysis associated 15,000 to 20,000 TCR beta sequences with specific HLA alleles at a false discovery rate of 0.05. A later genetic analysis reported fewer N-insertions in productive TCRs among donors in an Asian-associated ancestry cluster than the approximately 700-donor mean. When HLA alleles, especially DR and DQ, strongly co-occurred, attributing TCR associations to individual alleles was difficult. While some public TCRs were present in many individuals, most TCR sequences turned up only very rarely across donors. A later analysis found that most CMV-associated TCR beta chains appeared HLA-restricted, with HLA associations seemingly driven largely by CMV exposure. In a later analysis, HLA-associated TCR beta chains showed more clonal expansion and lower generation probabilities than non-associated chains that were equally common. The presence/absence analyses assumed that sequencing depth was roughly uniform across donors, and that assumption may not be true. The only immune exposure information available for the cohort was CMV serostatus. A cluster of highly shared sequence variants was judged likely to represent a technical artifact of the sequencing pipeline. Over 15 rarely observed V segments, including chromosome 9 orphons, were excluded from the earlier analysis of some 590 of the donors because counts were too low. A later analysis found that TCR association rates varied across HLA loci, with DRB1 alleles showing the most associated TCRs and HLA-C alleles the fewest. Linkage disequilibrium might explain the correlated functional status among segregating V segments, but an unknown experimental factor could not be excluded. A further reported finding was that TCR beta sequences accurately predicted the HLA-A and HLA-B alleles for most subjects in the first cohort. In vitro tests confirmed that a few of the cytomegalovirus-associated TCR beta chains recognize cytomegalovirus antigens. Cytomegalovirus status was reported to be diagnosed by the classifier with high specificity and sensitivity in both the original and validation cohorts. Because some donors lacked HLA typing at each locus, the association tests relied only on the typed subset. In this cohort, only TCR beta chains were sequenced, and detectable features were limited by the absence of alpha or paired-chain data. The 87-base-pair reads could not distinguish some IMGT-functional V segments, including TRBV6-2 and TRBV6-3, so those segments were excluded. V-gene and J-gene trimming of TCR beta chains was associated with a missense DCLRE1C variant in a later genetic analysis, and the association was replicated in an independent cohort. Broadly in line with IMGT annotations, most TCR beta V segments showed up in productive rearrangements about 87% or about 30% of the time in an earlier analysis of approximately 600 of the donors. It was suggested by the authors that the approach could potentially be generalized to other disease states and immunological phenotypes. The study gave a list of under 200 TCR beta chains associated with cytomegalovirus.

From V the trimming removes 0 bases and from J it removes 6 bases, while the gene matches leave 6 bases of the junction unaccounted for. The CDR1 and CDR2 encoded by the germline V gene are SGHRS and YFSETQ. The CDR3 contains 16 residues, cysteine and phenylalanine counted. Only CDR3 DNA is held: 48 bases, read in frame from base 1. Preparation of the library involved the immunoSEQ multiplex PCR assay. The multiplex PCR relied on a mix of 60 forward primers for TCR Vbeta segments and 13 reverse primers for TCR Jbeta segments. The CDR3 region of rearranged TCR beta genes was amplified from genomic DNA with a multiplex PCR assay. On the Illumina HiSeq System, the amplified TCR beta libraries were sequenced as 87-base-pair reads. Regarding the original processing steps: A later analysis counted 65 million to 90 million unique TCR beta chains across the 500 to 850 repertoires, and around 9.9 million of these chains were shared by at least two donors. Raw reads were error-corrected and collapsed into unique sequences by a nearest-neighbor algorithm in which closely related sequences were merged to remove PCR and sequencing errors. To assign V, D and J gene segments, CDR3 sequences were aligned to IMGT reference sequences. For a sequence to be retained, at least a six-nucleotide match to both a V gene segment and a J gene segment was required. A rearrangement was called productive if the CDR3 had no stop codons and remained in frame with V and J, and every other rearrangement was called non-productive. Following IMGT convention, CDR3 was defined as the stretch from the second conserved V-encoded cysteine to the conserved J-encoded phenylalanine. The earlier analysis of 587 of the donors excluded sequences that lacked an unambiguous match to a single V gene segment. An earlier analysis of a few hundred of the donors called V segments functional above 56.7% productive rearrangements and segregating when the between-donor standard deviation exceeded 5%. A statistical classification framework was built to diagnose cytomegalovirus status from the catalog of TCR beta chain sequences. V and J gene assignment, in a later analysis, came from comparing TCR nucleotide sequences with IMGT/GENE-DB human TR gene sequences. In a later analysis, CDR3 sequences and most-parsimonious VDJ recombination scenarios were assigned using the TCRdist pipeline. In a later analysis, each TCR beta chain was defined by its CDR3 amino acid sequence together with its V-gene family, and reads without a unique V-gene family were excluded. To address suspected cross-contamination and a sequencing artifact, a later analysis removed under 600 highly shared, low-generation-probability nucleotide sequences. In a later analysis, a clonal expansion index was calculated for each public chain from normalized within-repertoire ranks of inferred template counts. A later analysis computed generation probabilities with a VDJ recombination model fitted to out-of-frame rearrangements, and checked the results against IGoR. Hypergeometric tests were used in a later analysis to score TCR-TCR, TCR-HLA and TCR-CMV co-occurrence, with a repertoire-size bias correction applied to the TCR pairs. False discovery rates were estimated in a later analysis by permuting HLA or CMV assignments 20 times. In a later analysis, co-occurring TCRs were grouped with DBSCAN, and TCRdist sequence similarity was added when clustering was performed within HLA-allele-positive subsets. For co-occurrence clustering, repertoires with fewer than 30,000 or more than 120,000 public chains were excluded, along with roughly five repertoires with anomalous nucleotide sharing. This is the immuneACCESS table as TCRdb keeps it, with only in-frame sequences that have V and J called. A part of the clones is gone; compared with another copy, unresolved V genes explain less than half, and the rest is unexplained. V, J and clone size are taken as reported in that table, and D and trimming were inferred from the DNA itself. The sample data list some 160,000 clones, and about four fifths of these were observed just once. 7% to 9% of the sample is taken by the ten largest.

The cohort was made up of approximately 700 healthy bone marrow donors. At the time of sampling, every cohort member was nominally healthy, though immune exposures that went unrecorded were likely present. The donor tested CMV seropositive, placing the donor among the 289 seropositive members of the cohort. Each donor provided a peripheral blood sample, and peripheral blood mononuclear cells were used for TCR beta sequencing. Genomic DNA was extracted from the blood cell samples with the Qiagen DNeasy Blood Extraction Kit. The TCR was taken from a male donor in good health and CMV-seropositive. Material: PBMCs. This chain is built from TRBV5-1 and TRBJ2-3, with 11 middle bases fitting TRBD2. In nucleotide form, the sequence is TGCGCCAGCAGCTTGGGGACTAGCGGGTTTAGTGATACGCAGTATTTT. It translates to CASSLGTSGFSDTQYF.